A selection of T cell receptor beta chains follows, all from one sample in a study of vaccination effects on CD4 cells after COVID-19. The protocol was immunoSEQ multiplex PCR, while the TCRdb copy is restricted to in-frame clones and leaves out a portion. This table holds approximately 54,000 clones, around 75% found once. Their recognized antigens are unknown. Sequencing used CD4+ T cells from PBMCs cultured with HCoV-229E spike peptides, obtained before COVID-19 vaccination. The receptors derive from a human donor who received a COVID-19 vaccine. Each CDR3 is given with its conserved first and last residue. D genes are given only for firm matches. Clone size appears in some rows only: once, few, many, or a class for an expanded clone.

size: -
length: 16
J: TRBJ2-1
D: TRBD1
V: TRBV7-3
CDR3: CASSRTSGTGDNEQFF
DNA: TGTGCCAGCAGCCGAACCTCCGGGACAGGGGACAATGAGCAGTTCTTC

size: -
length: 17
J: TRBJ2-5
D: TRBD2
V: TRBV7-7
CDR3: CASTRLAGATLGETQYF
DNA: TGTGCCAGCACACGACTAGCGGGGGCCACACTGGGAGAGACCCAGTACTTC

size: once
length: 16
J: TRBJ2-2
D: -
V: TRBV4-3
CDR3: CASSQDSWAGTGELFF
DNA: TGCGCCAGCAGCCAAGATAGTTGGGCAGGGACCGGGGAGCTGTTTTTT

size: -
length: 16
J: TRBJ2-2
D: TRBD2
V: TRBV10-3
CDR3: CAISDGSGATTGELFF
DNA: TGTGCCATCAGTGACGGTAGCGGGGCGACCACCGGGGAGCTGTTTTTT

size: -
length: 16
J: TRBJ2-2
D: -
V: TRBV19
CDR3: CASSIGAVGNAGELFF
DNA: TGTGCCAGTAGTATAGGGGCCGTAGGGAATGCCGGGGAGCTGTTTTTT

size: few
length: 16
J: TRBJ1-2
D: TRBD1
V: TRBV27
CDR3: CASLHWGTGGRYGYTF
DNA: TGTGCCAGCCTACATTGGGGGACAGGGGGCAGGTATGGCTACACCTTC

size: -
length: 13
J: TRBJ2-5
D: TRBD2
V: TRBV29-1
CDR3: CSANGGGLETQYF
DNA: TGCAGCGCCAACGGCGGGGGGCTGGAGACCCAGTACTTC

size: -
length: 14
J: TRBJ2-3
D: TRBD2
V: TRBV27
CDR3: CASSYRGGGDTQYF
DNA: TGTGCCAGCAGTTATCGCGGGGGGGGCGATACGCAGTATTTT

size: few
length: 15
J: TRBJ1-3
D: -
V: TRBV4-1
CDR3: CASSHNRNSGNTIYF
DNA: TGCGCCAGCAGCCATAACAGAAACTCTGGAAACACCATATATTTT

size: -
length: 15
J: TRBJ2-2
D: -
V: TRBV9
CDR3: CASSKQGKTSGELFF
DNA: TGTGCCAGCAGCAAGCAGGGGAAAACCAGCGGGGAGCTGTTTTTT

size: -
length: 13
J: TRBJ2-1
D: TRBD2
V: TRBV3-1/TRBV3-2
CDR3: CASSQGLGEGWFF
DNA: TGTGCCAGCAGCCAAGGACTAGGGGAGGGGTGGTTCTTC

size: few
length: 12
J: TRBJ2-1
D: -
V: TRBV29-1
CDR3: CSGSRVSNEQFF
DNA: TGCAGCGGGTCCAGGGTTTCCAATGAGCAGTTCTTC

size: -
length: 15
J: TRBJ2-5
D: -
V: TRBV4-1
CDR3: CASLPRWGEGETQYF
DNA: TGCGCCAGCTTACCCCGTTGGGGAGAGGGAGAGACCCAGTACTTC

size: once
length: 14
J: TRBJ2-3
D: -
V: TRBV7-9
CDR3: CASSLATGGVTQYF
DNA: TGTGCCAGCAGCTTAGCGACGGGTGGAGTTACGCAGTATTTT

size: once
length: 15
J: TRBJ2-1
D: TRBD1
V: TRBV18
CDR3: CASSPPGTGRNEQFF
DNA: TGTGCCAGCTCACCACCGGGGACAGGGAGGAATGAGCAGTTCTTC

size: -
length: 14
J: TRBJ2-5
D: TRBD2
V: TRBV10-3
CDR3: CAISGGGVEETQYF
DNA: TGTGCCATCAGTGGCGGGGGGGTAGAAGAGACCCAGTACTTC

size: -
length: 14
J: TRBJ2-2
D: -
V: TRBV9
CDR3: CASSVDRNTGELFF
DNA: TGTGCCAGCAGCGTCGACAGGAACACCGGGGAGCTGTTTTTT

size: -
length: 14
J: TRBJ1-2
D: -
V: TRBV2
CDR3: CASSERAEGIGYTF
DNA: TGTGCCAGCAGTGAAAGGGCAGAAGGAATTGGCTACACCTTC

size: -
length: 14
J: TRBJ1-2
D: -
V: TRBV7-2
CDR3: CASSLEPGHYGYTF
DNA: TGTGCCAGCAGCTTAGAGCCAGGGCACTATGGCTACACCTTC

size: -
length: 14
J: TRBJ1-4
D: TRBD1
V: TRBV25-1
CDR3: CASSATGGGGKLFF
DNA: TGTGCCAGCAGTGCTACAGGGGGAGGTGGAAAACTGTTTTTT

size: -
length: 18
J: TRBJ2-1
D: TRBD2
V: TRBV4-1
CDR3: CASSSPGGARQFYNEQFF
DNA: TGCGCCAGCAGTTCCCCCGGGGGGGCCCGACAATTTTACAATGAGCAGTTCTTC

size: few
length: 14
J: TRBJ2-6
D: -
V: TRBV24-1
CDR3: CATSGGPGANVLTF
DNA: TGTGCCACCAGTGGGGGGCCTGGGGCCAACGTCCTGACTTTC

size: once
length: 19
J: TRBJ2-6
D: -
V: TRBV18
CDR3: CASSPIFVGANSGANVLTF
DNA: TGTGCCAGCTCACCAATTTTTGTTGGCGCGAACTCTGGGGCCAACGTCCTGACTTTC

size: -
length: 14
J: TRBJ1-2
D: -
V: TRBV29-1
CDR3: CSAALGYSNYGYTF
DNA: TGCAGCGCCGCCTTGGGGTATTCAAACTATGGCTACACCTTC